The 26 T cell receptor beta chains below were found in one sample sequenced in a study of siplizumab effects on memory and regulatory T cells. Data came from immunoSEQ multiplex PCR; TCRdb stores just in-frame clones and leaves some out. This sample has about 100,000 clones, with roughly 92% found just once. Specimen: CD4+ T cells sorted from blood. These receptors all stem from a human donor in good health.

Written as DNA, the CDR3 is TGTGCCAGCAGCCAAGACCAGCCCCAGCATTTT. Its translation: CASSQDQPQHF. This sequence joins TRBV14 and TRBJ1-5; D is unresolved. The germline V gene encodes CDR1 SGHDN and CDR2 FVKESK. The CDR3 length is 11 residues. Trimming took off 0 bases at V and 7 bases at J, with 1 base between the two ends.

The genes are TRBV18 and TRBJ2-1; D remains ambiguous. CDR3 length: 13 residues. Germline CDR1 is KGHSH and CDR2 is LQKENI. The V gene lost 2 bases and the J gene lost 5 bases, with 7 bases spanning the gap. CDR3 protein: CASSPEANNEQFF. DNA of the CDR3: TGTGCCAGCTCACCAGAGGCTAACAATGAGCAGTTCTTC.

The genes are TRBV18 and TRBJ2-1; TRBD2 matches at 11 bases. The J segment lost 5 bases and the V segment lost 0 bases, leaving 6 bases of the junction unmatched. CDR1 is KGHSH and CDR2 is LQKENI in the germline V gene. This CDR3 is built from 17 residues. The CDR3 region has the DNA TGTGCCAGCTCACCACCTAGTACGACTAGCGGGGACAATGAGCAGTTCTTC. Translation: CASSPPSTTSGDNEQFF.

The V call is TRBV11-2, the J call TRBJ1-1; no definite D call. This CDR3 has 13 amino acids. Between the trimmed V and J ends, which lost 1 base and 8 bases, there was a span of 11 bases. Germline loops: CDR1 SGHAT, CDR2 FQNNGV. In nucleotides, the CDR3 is TGTGCCAGCAGCTTAGTCCTCGAAGGCGAAGCTTTCTTT. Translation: CASSLVLEGEAFF. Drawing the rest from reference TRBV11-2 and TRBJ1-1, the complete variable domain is EAGVAQSPRYKIIEKRQSVAFWCNPISGHATLYWYQQILGQGPKLLIQFQNNGVVDDSQLPKDRFSAERLKGVDSTLKIQPAKLEDSAVYLCASSLVLEGEAFFGQGTRLTVV.

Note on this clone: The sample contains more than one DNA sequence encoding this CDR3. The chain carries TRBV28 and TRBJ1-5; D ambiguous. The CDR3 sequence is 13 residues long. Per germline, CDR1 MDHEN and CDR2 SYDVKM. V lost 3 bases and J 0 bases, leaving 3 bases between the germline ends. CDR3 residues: CASSFYSNQPQHF. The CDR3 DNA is TGTGCCAGCAGTTTTTATAGCAATCAGCCCCAGCATTTT.

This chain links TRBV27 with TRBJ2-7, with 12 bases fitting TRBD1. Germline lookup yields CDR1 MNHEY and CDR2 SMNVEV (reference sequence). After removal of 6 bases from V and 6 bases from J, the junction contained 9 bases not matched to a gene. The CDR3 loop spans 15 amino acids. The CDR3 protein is CASRRDRGRPGEQYF. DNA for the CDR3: TGTGCCAGCAGGAGGGACAGGGGGCGCCCCGGCGAGCAGTACTTC.

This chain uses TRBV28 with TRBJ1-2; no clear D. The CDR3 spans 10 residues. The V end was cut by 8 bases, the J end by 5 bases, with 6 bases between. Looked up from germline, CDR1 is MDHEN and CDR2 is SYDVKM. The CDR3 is CASGRYGYTF. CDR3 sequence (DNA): TGTGCCAGCGGCCGATATGGCTACACCTTC.

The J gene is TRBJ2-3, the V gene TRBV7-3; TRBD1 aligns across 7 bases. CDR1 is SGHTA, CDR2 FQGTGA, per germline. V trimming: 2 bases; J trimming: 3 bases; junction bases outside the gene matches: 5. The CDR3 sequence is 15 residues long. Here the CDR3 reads CASSLEGQLTDTQYF. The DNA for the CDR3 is TGTGCCAGCAGCTTAGAGGGACAGCTAACAGATACGCAGTATTTT. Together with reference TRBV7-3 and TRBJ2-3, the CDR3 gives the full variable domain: GAGVSQTPSNKVTEKGKYVELRCDPISGHTALYWYRQSLGQGPEFLIYFQGTGAADDSGLPNDRFFAVRPEGSVSTLKIQRTERGDSAVYLCASSLEGQLTDTQYFGPGTRLTVL.

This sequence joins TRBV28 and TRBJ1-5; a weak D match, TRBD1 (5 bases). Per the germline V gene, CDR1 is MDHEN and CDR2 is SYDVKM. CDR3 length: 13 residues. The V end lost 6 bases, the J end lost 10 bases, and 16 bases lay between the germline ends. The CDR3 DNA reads TGTGCCAGCAGCTTAACTCAGGGTTTTCCCCAGCATTTT. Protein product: CASSLTQGFPQHF.

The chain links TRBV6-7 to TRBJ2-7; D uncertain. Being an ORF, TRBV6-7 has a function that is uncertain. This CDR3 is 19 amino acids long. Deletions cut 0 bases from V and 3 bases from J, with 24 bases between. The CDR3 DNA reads TGTGCCAGCAGTTACTCGGGAACTTCCGGCTTCCCCATGTTCTACGAGCAGTACTTC. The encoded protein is CASSYSGTSGFPMFYEQYF.

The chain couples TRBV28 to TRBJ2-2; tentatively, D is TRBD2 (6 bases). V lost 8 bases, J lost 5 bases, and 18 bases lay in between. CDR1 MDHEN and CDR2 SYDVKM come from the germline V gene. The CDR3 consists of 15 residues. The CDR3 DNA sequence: TGTGCCAGCCTTCGGGGAGGTAGAGGGACCGGGGAGCTGTTTTTT. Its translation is CASLRGGRGTGELFF.

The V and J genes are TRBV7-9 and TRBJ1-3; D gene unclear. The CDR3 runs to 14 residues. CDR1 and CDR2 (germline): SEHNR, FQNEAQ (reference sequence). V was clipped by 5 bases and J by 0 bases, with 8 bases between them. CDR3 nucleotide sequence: TGTGCCAGCAGCGAGGACGGCTCTGGAAACACCATATATTTT. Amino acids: CASSEDGSGNTIYF. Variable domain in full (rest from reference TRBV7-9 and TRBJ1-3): DTGVSQNPRHKITKRGQNVTFRCDPISEHNRLYWYRQTLGQGPEFLTYFQNEAQLEKSRLLSDRFSAERPKGSFSTLEIQRTEQGDSAMYLCASSEDGSGNTIYFGEGSWLTVV.

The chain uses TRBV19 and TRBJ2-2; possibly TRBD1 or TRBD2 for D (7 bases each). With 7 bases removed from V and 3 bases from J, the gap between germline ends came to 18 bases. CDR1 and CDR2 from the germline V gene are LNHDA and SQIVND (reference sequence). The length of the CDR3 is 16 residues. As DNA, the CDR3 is TGTGCCAGTATTCAGCAGGGGGGGCTACACACCGGGGAGCTGTTTTTT. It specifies CASIQQGGLHTGELFF. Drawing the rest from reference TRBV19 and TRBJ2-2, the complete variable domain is DGGITQSPKYLFRKEGQNVTLSCEQNLNHDAMYWYRQDPGQGLRLIYYSQIVNDFQKGDIAEGYSVSREKKESFPLTVTSAQKNPTAFYLCASIQQGGLHTGELFFGEGSRLTVL.

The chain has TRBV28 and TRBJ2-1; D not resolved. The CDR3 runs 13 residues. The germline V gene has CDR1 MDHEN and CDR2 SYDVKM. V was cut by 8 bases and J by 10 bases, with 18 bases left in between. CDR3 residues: CASRGIIGDEQFF. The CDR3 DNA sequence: TGTGCCAGCCGAGGAATTATAGGTGACGAGCAGTTCTTC.

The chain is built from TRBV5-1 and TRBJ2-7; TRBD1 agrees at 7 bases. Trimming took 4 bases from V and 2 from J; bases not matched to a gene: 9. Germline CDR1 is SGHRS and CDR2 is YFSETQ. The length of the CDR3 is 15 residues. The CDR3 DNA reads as TGCGCCAGCAGCCCGAGCTTAGGGACAGCCTACGAGCAGTACTTC. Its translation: CASSPSLGTAYEQYF.

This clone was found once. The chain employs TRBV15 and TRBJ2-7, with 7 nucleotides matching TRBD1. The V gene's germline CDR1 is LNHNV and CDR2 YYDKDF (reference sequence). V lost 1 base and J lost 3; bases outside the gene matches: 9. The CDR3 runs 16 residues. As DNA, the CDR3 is TGTGCCACCAGCAGAGGACGGCAGGGGGATCTCTACGAGCAGTACTTC. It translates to CATSRGRQGDLYEQYF.

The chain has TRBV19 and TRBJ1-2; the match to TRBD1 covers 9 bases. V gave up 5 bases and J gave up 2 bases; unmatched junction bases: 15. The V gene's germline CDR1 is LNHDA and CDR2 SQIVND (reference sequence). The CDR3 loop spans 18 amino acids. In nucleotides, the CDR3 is TGTGCCAGTAGTTCCCGGACAGGGGCCCTCTCGGCGAACTATGGCTACACCTTC. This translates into CASSSRTGALSANYGYTF.

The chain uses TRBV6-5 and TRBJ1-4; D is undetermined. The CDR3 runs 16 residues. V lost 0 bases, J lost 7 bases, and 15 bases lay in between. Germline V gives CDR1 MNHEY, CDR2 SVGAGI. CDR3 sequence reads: CASSYSLGSGGEKLFF. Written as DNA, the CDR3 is TGTGCCAGCAGTTACTCGTTGGGATCTGGCGGTGAAAAACTGTTTTTT.

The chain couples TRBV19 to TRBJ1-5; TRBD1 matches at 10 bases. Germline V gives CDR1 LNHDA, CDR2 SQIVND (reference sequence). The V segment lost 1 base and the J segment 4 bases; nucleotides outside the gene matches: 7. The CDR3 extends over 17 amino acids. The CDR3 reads CASSIGEGQGLNQPQHF. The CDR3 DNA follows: TGTGCCAGTAGTATAGGGGAGGGACAGGGGCTTAATCAGCCCCAGCATTTT. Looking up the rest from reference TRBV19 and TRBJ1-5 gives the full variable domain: DGGITQSPKYLFRKEGQNVTLSCEQNLNHDAMYWYRQDPGQGLRLIYYSQIVNDFQKGDIAEGYSVSREKKESFPLTVTSAQKNPTAFYLCASSIGEGQGLNQPQHFGDGTRLSIL.

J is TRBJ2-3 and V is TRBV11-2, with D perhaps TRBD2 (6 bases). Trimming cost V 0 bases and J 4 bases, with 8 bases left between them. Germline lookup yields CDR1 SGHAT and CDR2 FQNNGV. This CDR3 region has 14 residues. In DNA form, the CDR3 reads TGTGCCAGCAGCTTAGATGGGGGGTCAGATACGCAGTATTTT. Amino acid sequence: CASSLDGGSDTQYF.

CDR3 nucleotides: TGTGCCAGCAGGCTGGGGGTAGGATATGAAAAACTGTTTTTT. The encoded protein is CASRLGVGYEKLFF. V and J are TRBV28 and TRBJ1-4; TRBD1 is a possible D gene (5 bases). This CDR3 contains 14 residues. Deletions cut 6 bases from V and 6 bases from J, with 14 bases between. Germline assignment: CDR1 MDHEN and CDR2 SYDVKM.

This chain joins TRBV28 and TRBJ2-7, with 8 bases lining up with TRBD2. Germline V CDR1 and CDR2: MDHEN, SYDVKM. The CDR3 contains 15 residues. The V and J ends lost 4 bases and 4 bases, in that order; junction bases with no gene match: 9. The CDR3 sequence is CASSSPGGDGYEQYF. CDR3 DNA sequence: TGTGCCAGCAGTTCCCCCGGGGGGGACGGGTACGAGCAGTACTTC.

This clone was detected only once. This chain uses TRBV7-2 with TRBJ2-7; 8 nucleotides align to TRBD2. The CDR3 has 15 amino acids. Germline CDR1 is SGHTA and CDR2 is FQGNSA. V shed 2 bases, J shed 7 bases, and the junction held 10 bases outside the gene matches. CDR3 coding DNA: TGTGCCAGCAGCTTAAAGCCGAGCGGGAGTTCAGAGCAGTACTTC. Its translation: CASSLKPSGSSEQYF.

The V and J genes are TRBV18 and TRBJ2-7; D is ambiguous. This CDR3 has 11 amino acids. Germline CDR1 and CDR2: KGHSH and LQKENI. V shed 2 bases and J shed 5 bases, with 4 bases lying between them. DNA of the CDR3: TGTGCCAGCTCACCATCCGACGAGCAGTACTTC. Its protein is CASSPSDEQYF.

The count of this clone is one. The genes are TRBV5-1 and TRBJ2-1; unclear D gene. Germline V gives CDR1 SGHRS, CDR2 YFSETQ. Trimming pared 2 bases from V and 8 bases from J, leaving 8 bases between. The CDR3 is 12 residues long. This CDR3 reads CASSFPYDEQFF. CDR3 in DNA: TGCGCCAGCAGCTTTCCATACGATGAGCAGTTCTTC.

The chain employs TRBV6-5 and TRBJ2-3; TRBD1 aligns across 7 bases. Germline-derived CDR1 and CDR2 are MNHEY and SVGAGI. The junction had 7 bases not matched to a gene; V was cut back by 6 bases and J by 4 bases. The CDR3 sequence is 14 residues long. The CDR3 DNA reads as TGTGCCAGCAGCAGACAGGGTAGCCCAGATACGCAGTATTTT. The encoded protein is CASSRQGSPDTQYF.